A selection of T cell receptor beta chains follows, all from one sample in a study of blood T cell repertoires in COVID-19. The table came from immunoSEQ multiplex PCR; TCRdb's copy has only in-frame clones and leaves some out. This table has just over 90,000 clones, roughly 90% appearing once. Sequencing was performed on peripheral blood. Every receptor here comes from a human donor with active COVID-19. The donor label of this sample is uncertain. The CDR3 runs from the conserved cysteine through the conserved F or W. The D gene is left open where the match is weak. Size values are once, few and many counts, or a class for expanded clones, and some rows have none.

j_call d_call v_call clone_size cdr3_nt cdr3_aa
TRBJ2-5 TRBD2 TRBV5-1 once TGCGCCAGCAGCTTCCCCTCTAGCGGGCACCTAGAGACCCAGTACTTC CASSFPSSGHLETQYF
TRBJ2-7 . TRBV5-1 . TGCGCCAGCTGGGACCGGGACACCTCCTACGAGCAGTACTTC CASWDRDTSYEQYF
TRBJ1-5 TRBD1 TRBV19 . TGTGCCAGCCAGAGGACAGGTTATAATCAGCCCCAGCATTTT CASQRTGYNQPQHF
TRBJ2-5 TRBD1 TRBV4-1 . TGCGCCAGCAGCCAACCCGACAGGGTATGGGAGACCCAGTACTTC CASSQPDRVWETQYF
TRBJ2-1 TRBD2 TRBV6-5 . TGTGCCAGCAGTTACCGGGGGGGGGCATACAATGAGCAGTTCTTC CASSYRGGAYNEQFF
TRBJ2-1 . TRBV27 . TGTGCCAGCGGGAGGACGGTGCAGTTCTTC CASGRTVQFF
TRBJ2-2 TRBD2 TRBV7-3 . TGTGCCAGCAGCTTCACTAGCGGGGGAGGAGGGGAGCTGTTTTTT CASSFTSGGGGELFF
TRBJ1-3 . TRBV3-1/TRBV3-2 once TGTGCCAGCAGCCCCGACATTGCTGGAAACACCATATATTTT CASSPDIAGNTIYF
TRBJ1-5 TRBD1 TRBV28 . TGTGCCAGCAGTTTATGGTCGCAACAGGGGGCTTATCAGCCCCAGCATTTT CASSLWSQQGAYQPQHF
TRBJ2-7 TRBD1 TRBV4-1 . TGCGCCAGCAGCCCCGGACAGGGCCCTTCCTACGAGCAGTACTTC CASSPGQGPSYEQYF
TRBJ1-1 TRBD1 TRBV30 once TGTGCCTGGAGGACCAGGACAGGGGTAGATGTGACTGAAGCTTTCTTT CAWRTRTGVDVTEAFF
TRBJ1-1 . TRBV27 . TGTGCCAGCAGTTTATTTGGACTTTACGGGGGAAATTCAAAAGAAGCTTTCTTT CASSLFGLYGGNSKEAFF
TRBJ2-3 TRBD2 TRBV11-3 . TGTGCCAGCAGCGAGAAGCGGGGGGGCACAGATACGCAGTATTTT CASSEKRGGTDTQYF
TRBJ2-7 . TRBV20-1 . TGCAGTGCTAGTTTCGGACAACCCAACGAGCAGTACTTC CSASFGQPNEQYF
TRBJ2-5 TRBD1 TRBV4-2 . TGTGCCAGCAGCCAGCCCGACAGGGACCAAGAGACCCAGTACTTC CASSQPDRDQETQYF
TRBJ1-5 . TRBV7-2 . TGTGCCAGCAGCTTAGATAAATATAGCAATCAGCCCCAGCATTTT CASSLDKYSNQPQHF
TRBJ1-1 . TRBV10-1 . TGCGCCAGCAGCCCTGGAAAGGACAGAGAAGCTTTCTTT CASSPGKDREAFF
TRBJ2-7 TRBD2 TRBV5-1 . TGCGCCAGCAGTTCGACTAGCGGGGTATACGAGCAGTACTTC CASSSTSGVYEQYF
TRBJ2-3 TRBD2 TRBV5-1 . TGCGCCAGCAGTCCCCCAAGCGGGGGGGGCACAGATACGCAGTATTTT CASSPPSGGGTDTQYF
TRBJ1-4 TRBD1 TRBV7-9 . TGTGCCAGCAGCTCCTGGGACAGGGGTGTGGAAAAACTGTTTTTT CASSSWDRGVEKLFF
TRBJ2-3 TRBD2 TRBV14 . TGTGCCAGCGGACGGGGGGACCACTCGCAGTATTTT CASGRGDHSQYF
TRBJ1-6 TRBD1 TRBV6-5 . TGTGCCAGCAGCCAAGGGGGCTCGCGGTCACCCCTCCACTTT CASSQGGSRSPLHF
TRBJ1-2 TRBD1 TRBV29-1 few TGCAGCGTTGGAGACAGGGCGTATGGCTACACCTTC CSVGDRAYGYTF
TRBJ2-4 . TRBV30 . TGTGCCTGGAGGCAGGGGGCCAAAAACATTCAGTACTTC CAWRQGAKNIQYF
TRBJ2-4 TRBD2 TRBV19 . TGTGCCAGTAGTATAGGGAGTTCGACTAGCGGGGGGGCAAAAAACATTCAGTACTTC CASSIGSSTSGGAKNIQYF
TRBJ2-7 . TRBV30 . TGTGCCTGGAGTTCTACAGGGCCCTACGAGCAGTACTTC CAWSSTGPYEQYF
TRBJ1-6 TRBD1 TRBV19 few TGTGCCAGTAGTCCCCAGGGGGCGCTGGGGAATTCACCCCTCCACTTT CASSPQGALGNSPLHF
TRBJ2-1 . TRBV10-3 . TGTGCCATCAGTGAATCGACTCTTTCCTACAATGAGCAGTTCTTC CAISESTLSYNEQFF
TRBJ1-4 . TRBV3-1/TRBV3-2 . TGTGCCAGCAGCCAAAAGCGGAGGGGGGGAAAGTTCAGTGAAAAACTGTTTTTT CASSQKRRGGKFSEKLFF
TRBJ2-7 TRBD1 TRBV18 . TGTGCCAGTAAACAGGGGGAGAGCTCCTACGAGCAGTACTTC CASKQGESSYEQYF
TRBJ1-5 . TRBV7-8 . TGTGCCAGCAGCCCCCCCCGCAGGCTAGGACTCAATCAGCCCCAGCATTTT CASSPPRRLGLNQPQHF
TRBJ1-4 . TRBV5-5 . TGTGCCAGCAGCCCCCAAGAGGCGGGGGAAAAACTGTTTTTT CASSPQEAGEKLFF
TRBJ1-2 . TRBV27 . TGTGCCAGCAGTGCCTCACCATTGAAAGAGCGCTATGGCTACACCTTC CASSASPLKERYGYTF
TRBJ2-7 . TRBV6-2/TRBV6-3 . TGTGCCAGCAGTAGGGGGAGCTCCTACGAGCAGTACTTC CASSRGSSYEQYF
TRBJ2-3 TRBD2 TRBV7-8 . TGTGCCAGCAGCTTACCAAGACTAGCGGGGGGGCCAGATACGCAGTATTTT CASSLPRLAGGPDTQYF
TRBJ2-5 TRBD2 TRBV28 . TGTGCCAGCAGTTTCCCGCCCTTGGCGGGGGGGCCCGAAGAGACCCAGTACTTC CASSFPPLAGGPEETQYF
TRBJ1-1 . TRBV11-2 . TGTGCCAGCAGCTTATTGGGAGTGAGGAACACTGAAGCTTTCTTT CASSLLGVRNTEAFF
TRBJ1-5 TRBD1 TRBV19 once TGTGCCAGTACCGATGGGACAGGGGGCAATCAGCCCCAGCATTTT CASTDGTGGNQPQHF
TRBJ2-7 . TRBV27 . TGTGCCAGCAGTGGGCCAGGGACTTACGAGCAGTACTTC CASSGPGTYEQYF
TRBJ2-7 TRBD1 TRBV7-2 once TGTGCCAGCAGCACTTCGACAGGGGGCTACGAGCAGTACTTC CASSTSTGGYEQYF
TRBJ1-6 . TRBV3-1/TRBV3-2 few TGTGCCAGCAGCCAAGACTTCTGGCAGGCCCGGCATAATTCACCCCTCCACTTT CASSQDFWQARHNSPLHF
TRBJ2-7 . TRBV9 . TGTGCCAGCAGCGTAGGTTCCCAGTCTTCCACCTACGAGCAGTACTTC CASSVGSQSSTYEQYF
TRBJ2-6 . TRBV19 . TGTGCCAGTGAGGGCTCTGGGGCCAACGTCCTGACTTTC CASEGSGANVLTF
TRBJ2-7 TRBD1 TRBV4-1 . TGCGCCAGCAGCCAACTAGTCCCGGGACAGGGAGGGGCGCTACCTAGCGAGCAGTACTTC CASSQLVPGQGGALPSEQYF
TRBJ2-7 . TRBV28 . TGTGCCAGCAGTTTTGCAGGGGCGAGACTCGAGCAGTACTTC CASSFAGARLEQYF
TRBJ1-5 . TRBV19 . TGTGCCAGTAGCCCGGGGGGTTATCAGCCCCAGCATTTT CASSPGGYQPQHF
TRBJ2-3 . TRBV2 . TGTGCCAGCAGTGAATACAGACGCACAGATACGCAGTATTTT CASSEYRRTDTQYF
TRBJ2-1 . TRBV28 . TGTGCCAGCAGACCCACAGGGTATGAGCAGTTCTTC CASRPTGYEQFF
TRBJ1-4 . TRBV7-8 once TGTGCCAGCAGCCCACGAGCTACGGCTAATGAAAAACTGTTTTTT CASSPRATANEKLFF
TRBJ1-5 . TRBV27 once TGTGCCAGCAGTTTGACAGTATATAGCAATCAGCCCCAGCATTTT CASSLTVYSNQPQHF
TRBJ2-3 TRBD2 TRBV4-1 . TGCGCCAGCAGCCCTCCGCGGGGGGCTGTAGATACGCAGTATTTT CASSPPRGAVDTQYF
TRBJ2-1 . TRBV4-1 . TGCGCCAGCAGCCAAGTATGGGGACAACTCGTTCACGATGAGCAGTTCTTC CASSQVWGQLVHDEQFF
TRBJ2-3 . TRBV7-9 . TGTGCCAGCAGCCCCGAAGGGGGGGCAGATACGCAGTATTTT CASSPEGGADTQYF
TRBJ1-2 TRBD1 TRBV7-3 . TGTGCCAGCAGCTTGACCGCGGGACAGTTTAACTATGGCTACACCTTC CASSLTAGQFNYGYTF
TRBJ2-3 . TRBV9 . TGTGCCAGCAGCGTCAGGGGCGGCACAGATACGCAGTATTTT CASSVRGGTDTQYF